This entry is about one TCR beta chain. This clonotype was detected ten times or more. The target of this receptor is not known. Per-base quality was not reported, and no clone a single base away is much larger than it. The sample is drawn from a study of CD8 T cells in ankylosing spondylitis (dated by TCRdb to 2017 to 2019). For context, the study as a whole: The study profiled T cell receptor beta repertoires in healthy donors and ankylosing spondylitis patients to find disease-linked TCR variants. In total, the full study cohort was made up of 110 or so healthy donors and 20 to 25 ankylosing spondylitis patients. Peripheral blood was sampled, and synovial fluid was additionally collected from ankylosing spondylitis patients. Results the study describes overall, beyond this receptor: A TCR beta motif made up of roughly eight highly homologous amino acid variants appeared to be characteristic of blood from ankylosing spondylitis patients. The disease-linked clones showed a CD8+ phenotype and occurred at relatively low frequencies in peripheral blood. Some motif variants were previously reported in synovial fluid and blood of reactive arthritis patients, suggesting common disease-initiation mechanisms. The disease-linked clones were reported as significantly enriched in matched synovial fluid samples from ankylosing spondylitis patients.

As encoded in the germline V gene, CDR1 is MDHEN while CDR2 is SYDVKM. V is reduced by 2 bases and J by 5 bases, leaving a spacing of 10 bases between them. CDR3 length: 14 amino acids, cysteine to phenylalanine. Only the CDR3 portion is preserved as DNA: 42 bases, with reading frame beginning at the first base. These reads were obtained on an Illumina HiSeq 2500. TCR beta libraries were prepared by quantitative 5'-RACE with molecular barcodes. The original methods were these. To identify disease-linked TCR variants, a new computational method was used, one built on a probabilistic model of VDJ rearrangement. TCRdb ran its own pipeline on the public reads, namely fastp trimming at Q25 and MiXCR clone calling, and kept in-frame beta chains. Rows are combined by CDR3 protein, so each entry shows the most common genes and DNA. It is TCRdb's table, rather than the study itself, that gives the V and J calls and clone size. For this sample the table gives around 210,000 distinct CDR3 sequences, of which over 7% were detected only once. Together, the top ten hold about 5% of the sample.

The chain is encoded by TRBV28 joined to TRBJ2-1, with the D gene too uncertain to name. Sequencing input: blood, either unsorted or a sorted T cell fraction (not recorded which). This TCR was sampled from a female donor with ankylosing spondylitis or in good health (not recorded which). Read as DNA, the sequence is TGTGCCAGCAGTTTAAATGGACCGAACAATGAGCAGTTCTTC. Translation gives CASSLNGPNNEQFF.